A single sample is the source of the 22 T cell receptor beta chains below, sequenced in a study of CD8+CD57+ T cells in acquired aplastic anemia. Flow cytometry had shown expanded CD8+CD57+ cells in the patients chosen for sequencing. Profiles of TCR beta VDJ and CDR3 were generated from a genomic DNA template. TCRdb itself ran the reads through MiXCR, one entry per CDR3 protein. This table has approximately 190,000 distinct CDR3 sequences, 48% appearing once. Sequenced sample: sorted CD4+, CD8+, or CD8+CD57+ T cells (not recorded which) from PBMCs. These receptors all come from a human donor with aplastic anemia.

The CDR3, as DNA: TGTGCCAGCAGCCGACTCCGGGACAGGGGGAAGGATGGCTACACCTTC. It is translated as CASSRLRDRGKDGYTF. V and J are TRBV7-8 and TRBJ1-2, with 11 bases lining up with TRBD1. The J segment lost 6 bases and the V segment lost 5 bases, leaving 11 bases of the junction unmatched. The V gene's germline CDR1 is SGHVS and CDR2 FQNEAQ. The CDR3 runs to 16 residues.

The CDR3: CASSLVPGGGTDTQYF. The CDR3 nucleotides read TGTGCCAGCAGCTTGGTTCCGGGGGGGGGCACAGATACGCAGTATTTT. The J gene is TRBJ2-3, the V gene TRBV5-4; 8 bases align to TRBD2. Per the germline V gene, CDR1 is SGHNT and CDR2 is YYREEE (reference sequence). The V gene end was trimmed by 0 bases and the J gene end by 1 base; junction bases not matched to a gene: 4. CDR3 length: 16 amino acids.

The CDR3 sequence is CASSLSWGATGELFF. The CDR3 DNA reads as TGTGCCAGCAGCCTTTCCTGGGGAGCAACCGGGGAGCTGTTTTTT. This chain connects TRBV10-3 to TRBJ2-2; a weak D match, TRBD2 (5 bases). The CDR3 is made up of 15 amino acids. Trimming took 10 bases from V and 5 from J, leaving 20 bases between them. Germline V gives CDR1 ENHRY, CDR2 SYGVKD.

The chain couples TRBV10-1 to TRBJ2-7; TRBD1 or TRBD2 may be the D gene (6 bases each). The CDR3 has 15 amino acids. Trimming stripped 0 bases from V and 7 bases from J, with 16 bases between. Germline V lookup: CDR1 WNHNN, CDR2 SYGVQD (reference sequence). Here the CDR3 DNA reads TGCGCCAGCAGTGAGTCGTACAGGACTACAGGGGAGCAGTACTTC. It is translated as CASSESYRTTGEQYF.

This sequence joins TRBV7-6 and TRBJ2-3; D remains ambiguous. CDR1 SGHVS and CDR2 FNYEAQ come from the germline V gene. V gave up 5 bases and J gave up 6 bases, with 9 bases separating them. This CDR3 has 12 amino acids. CDR3 region: CASSMTADTQYF. Written as DNA, the CDR3 is TGTGCCAGCAGCATGACGGCCGATACGCAGTATTTT.

The chain couples TRBV3-1 to TRBJ2-1; TRBD2 agrees at 14 bases. This CDR3 region has 17 residues. CDR1 LGHDT and CDR2 YNNKEL come from the germline V gene (reference sequence). The trim removed 1 base at V and 5 bases at J, leaving 4 bases unmatched. The CDR3 loop reads CASSQGLAGGPHNEQFF. CDR3 bases: TGTGCCAGCAGCCAAGGACTAGCGGGAGGGCCCCACAATGAGCAGTTCTTC.

Worth noting for this clonotype: At one end the junction does not follow the germline gene, possibly because of a read error. The J gene is TRBJ2-7, the V gene TRBV7-9; D gene uncertain. This CDR3 contains 12 residues. CDR1 SEHNR and CDR2 FQNEAQ come from the germline V gene (reference sequence). CDR3 sequence: CASGLASYEQYF. The CDR3 DNA reads TGTGCCAGCGGCTTGGCGTCCTACGAGCAGTACTTC.

The chain couples TRBV7-2 to TRBJ2-3; D not certain. Deletions cut 0 bases from V and 3 bases from J, with 7 bases between. CDR1 SGHTA and CDR2 FQGNSA come from the germline V gene. The length of the CDR3 is 14 residues. The CDR3 spells CASSLATHTDTQYF. The CDR3 coding sequence is TGTGCCAGCAGCTTAGCTACACATACAGATACGCAGTATTTT.

There are many counts of this clonotype. The chain combines TRBV7-9 with TRBJ1-2; 8 bases are shared with TRBD1. CDR3 length equals 13 residues. Germline loops: CDR1 SEHNR, CDR2 FQNEAQ (reference sequence). V trimming: 5 bases; J trimming: 8 bases; junction bases outside the gene matches: 7. As DNA, the CDR3 is TGTGCCAGCAGCAATTGGACAGGGAAAGGCTACACCTTC. It specifies CASSNWTGKGYTF.

The chain joins TRBV2 to TRBJ1-5, with no clear D. The V end was cut by 2 bases, the J end by 3 bases, with 8 bases between. The CDR3 has 14 residues. Looked up from germline, CDR1 is SNHLY and CDR2 is FYNNEI. CDR3 sequence: CASSERATNQPQHF. The CDR3 nucleotides are TGTGCCAGCAGTGAAAGGGCCACCAATCAGCCCCAGCATTTT.

There are a few counts of this clonotype. This may come from a read error, since a much larger clone is one base off. The J gene is TRBJ2-7, the V gene TRBV6-2 or TRBV6-3, with 7 bases fitting TRBD2. The junction had 11 bases not matched to a gene; V was cut back by 6 bases and J by 3 bases. Germline V gene sequence: CDR1 MNHEY, CDR2 SVGEGT. This CDR3 contains 15 residues. CDR3 residues: CASSQGPAGYYEQYF. The CDR3 region has the DNA TGTGCCAGCAGCCAGGGACCAGCGGGGTACTACGAGCAGTACTTC.

This clonotype was picked up many times. The chain has TRBV2 and TRBJ1-1; D gene ambiguous. The V gene lost 6 bases and the J gene lost 3 bases, with 5 bases spanning the gap. CDR1 and CDR2 from the germline V gene are SNHLY and FYNNEI. The length of the CDR3 is 11 residues. CDR3 sequence reads: CASRLHTEAFF. The CDR3 nucleotides are TGTGCCAGCAGACTCCACACTGAAGCTTTCTTT.

The rearrangement joins TRBV6-1 to TRBJ1-5; D may be TRBD1 (6 bases). Trimming cost V 9 bases and J 2 bases, with 14 bases left between them. The CDR3 sequence is 14 residues long. CDR1 is MNHNS and CDR2 is SASEGT in the germline V gene. The CDR3 loop reads CASHKSGGNQPQHF. In DNA, the CDR3 is TGTGCCAGTCACAAGTCAGGGGGCAATCAGCCCCAGCATTTT.

The V and J genes are TRBV2 and TRBJ2-2; D might be TRBD2 (5 bases). Trimming stripped 8 bases from V and 2 bases from J, with 12 bases between. This CDR3 region has 14 residues. Looked up from germline, CDR1 is SNHLY and CDR2 is FYNNEI. The CDR3 loop is CASGERVNTGELFF. DNA for the CDR3: TGTGCCAGCGGGGAGCGCGTCAACACCGGGGAGCTGTTTTTT. Full variable domain (outside the CDR3, taken from reference TRBV2 and TRBJ2-2): EPEVTQTPSHQVTQMGQEVILRCVPISNHLYFYWYRQILGQKVEFLVSFYNNEISEKSEIFDDQFSVERPDGSNFTLKIRSTKLEDSAMYFCASGERVNTGELFFGEGSRLTVL.

This clonotype was detected many times. The gene calls are TRBV5-4 and TRBJ1-4; TRBD1 aligns across 7 bases. J gave up 5 bases and V 6 bases, and 7 bases lay outside the gene matches. The CDR3 contains 14 residues. Germline CDR1 and CDR2: SGHNT and YYREEE (reference sequence). CDR3 coding DNA: TGTGCCAGCACCTTCGACAGGGACAATGAAAAACTGTTTTTT. It translates to CASTFDRDNEKLFF.

For this clonotype: A much larger clonotype is one base distant, so this may be a read error. A read error is likely, as this CDR3 ends without the conserved phenylalanine or tryptophan. V and J are TRBV9 and TRBJ1-1; 11 bases fit TRBD1. V shed 4 bases, J shed 5 bases, and the junction held 7 bases outside the gene matches. Germline V CDR1 and CDR2: SGDLS, YYNGEE. The CDR3 is made up of 15 amino acids. CDR3 DNA: TGTGCCAGCAGCCTTGAGGGACAGGGGGTGACTGAAGCTTTCTCT. This sequence encodes CASSLEGQGVTEAFS.

This rearrangement joins TRBV29-1 to TRBJ1-4, with no clear D. V lost 5 bases, J lost 5 bases, and 15 bases lay in between. In germline, CDR1 is SQVTM, CDR2 ANQGSEA. The CDR3 covers 14 residues. CDR3 region: CSVPLPGGNEKLFF. CDR3 sequence (DNA): TGCAGCGTTCCCCTGCCGGGAGGAAATGAAAAACTGTTTTTT.

Worth noting for this clonotype: With a much larger clone just one base away, this may be a read error. This is likely a read error, given that the CDR3 carries no conserved phenylalanine or tryptophan at its end. The J gene is TRBJ2-7, the V gene TRBV6-5; possibly TRBD2 for D (5 bases). The length of the CDR3 is 13 residues. The V and J ends lost 2 bases and 3 bases respectively, with 8 bases between them. The germline V gene encodes CDR1 MNHEY and CDR2 SVGAGI. This CDR3 is CASSYRGGYEQYL. The CDR3, as DNA: TGTGCCAGCAGTTACAGAGGAGGCTACGAGCAGTACCTC.

For the CDR3, the DNA is TGTGCCAGCAGGTGCGGAGGGGATGAGCAGTTCTTC. Its translation is CASRCGGDEQFF. This sequence joins TRBV2 and TRBJ2-1, with D tentatively TRBD2 (6 bases). The CDR3 sequence is 12 residues long. V dropped 6 bases and J dropped 8 bases, with 11 bases sitting between them. CDR1 and CDR2 (germline): SNHLY, FYNNEI.

The rearrangement links TRBV19 to TRBJ2-1, with D maybe TRBD1 (5 bases). The CDR3 sequence is 14 residues long. V was shortened by 4 bases and J by 5 bases, with 12 bases between the two germline ends. The germline V gene has CDR1 LNHDA and CDR2 SQIVND (reference sequence). CDR3 sequence (DNA): TGTGCCAGTAGTAGCCCGGCAGGGCACAATGAGCAGTTCTTC. As protein: CASSSPAGHNEQFF.

V usage is TRBV10-3 and J usage is TRBJ1-1, with TRBD1 identical over 10 bases. The CDR3 is made up of 14 amino acids. The V gene end was trimmed by 10 bases and the J gene end by 5 bases; junction bases not matched to a gene: 10. Germline CDR1 is ENHRY and CDR2 is SYGVKD. The CDR3 region is CATRGWDRGTEAFF. The CDR3 nucleotides are TGTGCCACCAGGGGATGGGACAGGGGAACTGAAGCTTTCTTT.

This clonotype was seen repeatedly, ten times or more. This chain uses TRBV12-3 or TRBV12-4 with TRBJ2-1; 10 nucleotides agree with TRBD2. The CDR3 is 15 residues long. Losses at the gene ends were 6 bases for V and 2 bases for J; bases not matched to a gene: 4. Here the CDR3 DNA reads TGTGCCAGCAGAACCGGGACTAGCGCCTACAATGAGCAGTTCTTC. Its protein is CASRTGTSAYNEQFF.